This T cell receptor beta chain was recovered during a study of OX40 agonist ivuxolimab in advanced cancers. Notes on this clone: Antigen unknown.

Points from the study as a whole: CD8+ T cells averaged more expanded clones than CD4+. Dose levels from 0.1 to 3.0 mg/kg saw CD4+ and CD8+ blood T cells expand clonally by week 6.

Patients were ruled out by autoimmune disease history or systemic immunosuppression. Blood got drawn at baseline, again on cycle 4 day 1, and then on cycle 7 day 1. Measured with immunoSEQ multiplex PCR; TCRdb has only the in-frame clones, and not every one. The data hold some 30,000 clones, with approximately 84% observed a single time. The TCR originated in an adult with an advanced solid tumor such as melanoma, head and neck, liver or kidney cancer. Sequencing was performed on CD4+ or CD8+ T cells sorted from blood, taken in a trial of the OX40 agonist ivuxolimab.

CDR3 in amino acids: CASSPRFIGELFF. The CDR3 nucleotides are TGTGCCAGCAGTCCTAGGTTTATCGGGGAGCTGTTTTTT. The chain joins TRBV6-5 to TRBJ2-2, with no clear D. The length of the CDR3 is 13 residues. Germline V gives CDR1 MNHEY, CDR2 SVGAGI. The V end lost 5 bases, the J end lost 7 bases, and 11 bases lay between the germline ends.